Only a few counts were recorded for the clone carrying this T cell receptor (beta chain). The antigen remains undetermined. Trimming shortened V by 5 bases and J by 11 bases, and 18 bases separated the two germline ends. The germline V gene has CDR1 MDHEN and CDR2 SYDVKM. This CDR3 is built from 13 residues. This entry belongs to a study of CD8 T cells in ankylosing spondylitis. Libraries for TCR beta were made by quantitative 5'-RACE with molecular barcodes. TCRdb re-derived calls from the 5' RACE reads in MiXCR, one entry per CDR3 protein. The table shows fewer than 750,000 distinct CDR3 sequences, with roughly 20% occurring only once. Study-wide findings and caveats: Some of these motif variants have turned up before, in reports on reactive arthritis synovial fluid and blood. Reportedly, significant enrichment of disease-linked clones occurred in matched ankylosing spondylitis synovial fluid. Made up of roughly 8 highly homologous variants, a TCR beta motif appeared characteristic of ankylosing spondylitis blood.

Sequenced: blood, either unsorted or a sorted T cell fraction (not recorded which). This clonotype was sampled from a male donor with ankylosing spondylitis. The chain uses TRBV28 and TRBJ1-1; D is unresolved. As DNA, the CDR3 is TGTGCCAGCAGTACCGGGTCGTCATCGGGGGCTTTCTTT. Encoded protein: CASSTGSSSGAFF.